The clone carrying this T cell receptor beta chain appeared a few times. Its antigen is unknown. The source of the sample is a study of CD8 T cells in ankylosing spondylitis. Study conclusions and caveats: Previously reported in reactive arthritis synovial fluid and blood were some of the motif variants. What appeared characteristic of ankylosing spondylitis blood was a TCR beta motif of eight highly homologous variants. Reportedly, significant enrichment of disease-linked clones occurred in matched ankylosing spondylitis synovial fluid. Disease-linked clones displayed a CD8+ phenotype and appeared relatively rarely in peripheral blood.

MiXCR, run by TCRdb on the 5' RACE reads, gives a single entry per CDR3 protein. The sample records more than 600,000 distinct CDR3 sequences, around 20% being singletons. From germline, CDR1 is MGHDK and CDR2 SYGVNS. The CDR3 is 13 amino acids. Trimming left V 7 bases short and J 5 bases short, with 14 bases between. The sequencing input was blood, either unsorted or a sorted T cell fraction (not recorded which). The sequence was collected from a male donor with ankylosing spondylitis. This sequence joins TRBV25-1 and TRBJ2-5, with D maybe TRBD2 (5 bases). This CDR3 reads CASMGVGVETQYF. In DNA form, the CDR3 reads TGTGCCAGCATGGGTGTGGGAGTGGAGACCCAGTACTTC. The full variable domain, with the rest looked up from reference TRBV25-1 and TRBJ2-5, is EADIYQTPRYLVIGTGKKITLECSQTMGHDKMYWYQQDPGMELHLIHYSYGVNSTEKGDLSSESTVSRIRTEHFPLTLESARPSHTSQYLCASMGVGVETQYFGPGTRLLVL.